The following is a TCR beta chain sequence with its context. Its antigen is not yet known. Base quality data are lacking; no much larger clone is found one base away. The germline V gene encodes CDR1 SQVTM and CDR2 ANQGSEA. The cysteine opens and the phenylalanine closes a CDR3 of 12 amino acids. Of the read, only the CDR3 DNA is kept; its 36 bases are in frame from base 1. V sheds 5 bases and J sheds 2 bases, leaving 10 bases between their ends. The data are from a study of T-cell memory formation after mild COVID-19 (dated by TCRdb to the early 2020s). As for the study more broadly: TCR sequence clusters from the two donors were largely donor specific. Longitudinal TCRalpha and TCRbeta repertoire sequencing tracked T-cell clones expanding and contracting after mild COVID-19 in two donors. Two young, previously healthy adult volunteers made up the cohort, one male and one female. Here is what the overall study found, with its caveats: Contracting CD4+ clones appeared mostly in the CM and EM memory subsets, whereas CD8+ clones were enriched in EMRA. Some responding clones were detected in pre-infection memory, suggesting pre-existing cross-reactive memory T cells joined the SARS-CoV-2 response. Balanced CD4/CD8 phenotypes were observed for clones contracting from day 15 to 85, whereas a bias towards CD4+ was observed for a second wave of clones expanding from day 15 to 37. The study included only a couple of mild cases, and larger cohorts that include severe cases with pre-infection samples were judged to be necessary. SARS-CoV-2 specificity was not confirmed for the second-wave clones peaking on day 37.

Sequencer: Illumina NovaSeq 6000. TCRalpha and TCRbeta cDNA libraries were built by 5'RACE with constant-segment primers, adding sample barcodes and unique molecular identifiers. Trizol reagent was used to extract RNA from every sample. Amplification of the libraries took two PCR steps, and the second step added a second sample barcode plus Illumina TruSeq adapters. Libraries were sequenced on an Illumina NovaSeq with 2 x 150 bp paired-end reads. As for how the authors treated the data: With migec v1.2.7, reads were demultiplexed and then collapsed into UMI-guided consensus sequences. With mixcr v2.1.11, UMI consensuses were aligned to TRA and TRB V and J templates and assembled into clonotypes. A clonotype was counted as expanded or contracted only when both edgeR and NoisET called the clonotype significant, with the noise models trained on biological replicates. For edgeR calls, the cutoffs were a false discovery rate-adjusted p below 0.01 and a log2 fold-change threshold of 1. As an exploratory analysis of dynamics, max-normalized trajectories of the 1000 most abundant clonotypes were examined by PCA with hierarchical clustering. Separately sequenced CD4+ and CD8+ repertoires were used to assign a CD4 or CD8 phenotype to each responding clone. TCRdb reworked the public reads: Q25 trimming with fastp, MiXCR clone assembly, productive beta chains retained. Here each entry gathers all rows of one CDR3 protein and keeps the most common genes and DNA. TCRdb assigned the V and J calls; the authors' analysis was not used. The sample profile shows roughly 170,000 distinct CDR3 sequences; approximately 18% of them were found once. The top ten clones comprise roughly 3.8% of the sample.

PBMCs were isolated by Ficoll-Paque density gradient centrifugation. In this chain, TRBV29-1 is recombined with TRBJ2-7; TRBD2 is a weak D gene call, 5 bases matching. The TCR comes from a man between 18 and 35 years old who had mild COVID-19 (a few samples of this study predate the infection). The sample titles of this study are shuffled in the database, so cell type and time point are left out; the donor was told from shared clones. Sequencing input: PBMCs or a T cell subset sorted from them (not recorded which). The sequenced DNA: TGCAGCGTTTCAAACGGGGCCTACGAGCAGTACTTC. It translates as CSVSNGAYEQYF.